One sample yielded the 5 T cell receptor beta chains listed below, sequenced in a study of blood T cells in healthy people across ages. Alongside a J-beta primer mix, a sample-barcoded 5' primer served in a second PCR lasting roughly 7 to 12 cycles. TCRdb itself ran the 5' RACE reads through MiXCR, one entry per CDR3 protein. Among around 1,900,000 distinct CDR3 sequences listed, roughly 43% were seen once. Sample: blood. The receptors shown here come from a human donor in good health.

The chain carries TRBV6-2 or TRBV6-3 and TRBJ2-5; possible D gene TRBD2, 5 bases. Between the trimmed V and J ends, which lost 5 bases and 2 bases, there was a span of 18 bases. Germline CDR1 reads MNHEY; CDR2 reads SVGEGT. CDR3 size: 16 residues. The CDR3 DNA sequence: TGTGCCAGCAGTCTTGGGTCGGCTAGCAGACAAGAGACCCAGTACTTC. The encoded protein is CASSLGSASRQETQYF.

The rearrangement uses TRBV29-1 and TRBJ1-5, with D tentatively TRBD1 (5 bases). V lost 7 bases and J lost 3, with 16 bases in between. Looked up from germline, CDR1 is SQVTM and CDR2 is ANQGSEA. This CDR3 is built from 14 residues. The CDR3 sequence: CSAPCDSSNQPQHF. The CDR3 bases are TGCAGCGCTCCATGCGACAGCTCCAATCAGCCCCAGCATTTT. Full variable domain (remainder filled in from reference TRBV29-1 and TRBJ1-5): SAVISQKPSRDICQRGTSLTIQCQVDSQVTMMFWYRQQPGQSLTLIATANQGSEATYESGFVIDKFPISRPNLTFSTLTVSNMSPEDSSIYLCSAPCDSSNQPQHFGDGTRLSIL.

This clonotype was seen a few times. The chain recombines TRBV7-9 with TRBJ2-7; D is perhaps TRBD1 or TRBD2 (5 bases each). The CDR3 is made up of 15 amino acids. Germline-derived CDR1 and CDR2 are SEHNR and FQNEAQ (reference sequence). The V end lost 1 base, the J end lost 3 bases, and 13 bases lay between the germline ends. CDR3 sequence (DNA): TGTGCCAGCAGCTTAGGTGGGGGACCACGCTACGAGCAGTACTTC. Translating gives CASSLGGGPRYEQYF.

The chain has TRBV7-8 and TRBJ1-6; D is undetermined. The V gene's germline CDR1 is SGHVS and CDR2 FQNEAQ. This CDR3 comprises 15 residues. Trimming cost V 0 bases and J 7 bases, with 10 bases left between them. The CDR3 sequence is CASSLARVGNSPLHF. The CDR3, as DNA: TGTGCCAGCAGCTTAGCGCGGGTTGGGAATTCACCCCTCCACTTT.

The chain joins TRBV5-1 to TRBJ1-4; D unclear. V lost 3 bases to trimming and J lost 6 bases, with 12 bases between them. Germline CDR1 reads SGHRS; CDR2 reads YFSETQ. The CDR3 runs 14 residues. The CDR3 region has the DNA TGCGCCAGCAGCTGGTTCACAGCCGATGAAAAACTGTTTTTT. Translated: CASSWFTADEKLFF.